What follows are 23 T cell receptor beta chains derived from one specimen sequenced in a study of T cell responses to AZD1222 COVID-19 vaccine. The method was immunoSEQ multiplex PCR; TCRdb's version includes in-frame clones alone and lacks a portion of them. The sample holds approximately 110,000 clones; under 85% are singletons and the top ten take about 6%. Sequenced material: peripheral blood, taken on day 0 of AZD1222 vaccination. These receptors were collected from an adult in good health.

The chain uses TRBV5-1 and TRBJ1-6; no definite D call. Deletions cut 2 bases from V and 8 bases from J, with 14 bases between. CDR1 and CDR2 (germline): SGHRS, YFSETQ. CDR3 length: 15 residues. The CDR3 DNA is TGCGCCAGCAGCTTAATCCCCCACGACTATTCACCCCTCCACTTT. Protein product: CASSLIPHDYSPLHF.

The genes are TRBV12-5 and TRBJ1-1; D unresolved. CDR1 LGHNT and CDR2 FRNRAP come from the germline V gene. This CDR3 is built from 13 residues. Between the trimmed V and J ends, which lost 9 bases and 4 bases, there was a span of 15 bases. The CDR3 is CASLQGGGTEAFF. The CDR3 DNA is TGTGCTAGCCTCCAAGGTGGAGGCACTGAAGCTTTCTTT.

V is TRBV6-4 and J is TRBJ1-2; TRBD1 matches at 7 bases. Per germline, CDR1 MRHNA and CDR2 SNTAGT. V was pared by 6 bases and J by 8 bases, with 6 bases of the junction left unmatched. The CDR3 has 12 amino acids. The CDR3 here is CASSRGGGGYTF. The CDR3 DNA sequence: TGTGCCAGCAGCCGGGGAGGGGGCGGCTACACCTTC.

The V call is TRBV6-1, the J call TRBJ1-2; D gene ambiguous. From germline, CDR1 is MNHNS and CDR2 SASEGT. The CDR3 covers 15 residues. V lost 1 base, J lost 8 bases, and 17 bases lay in between. The CDR3 sequence: CASSEEGLIGGGYTF. In DNA, the CDR3 is TGTGCCAGCAGTGAAGAGGGCCTCATCGGAGGAGGCTACACCTTC.

The chain recombines TRBV28 with TRBJ2-5; 7 nucleotides agree with TRBD2. CDR3 length: 13 residues. Germline CDR1 is MDHEN and CDR2 is SYDVKM. Losses at the gene ends were 6 bases for V and 4 bases for J; bases not matched to a gene: 5. CDR3 in amino acids: CASRRLARETQYF. CDR3 sequence (DNA): TGTGCCAGCAGGCGACTAGCCCGAGAGACCCAGTACTTC.

The rearrangement links TRBV13 to TRBJ2-7, with TRBD1 matching over 11 bases. The germline CDR1 and CDR2 sequences are PRHDT and FYEKMQ (reference sequence). CDR3 length equals 15 residues. V shed 5 bases, J shed 3 bases, and the junction held 6 bases outside the gene matches. The CDR3 coding sequence is TGTGCCAGCAGCCCCGGGACAGGGGGAGGCTACGAGCAGTACTTC. Its translation: CASSPGTGGGYEQYF.

This clone came up once. CDR3 protein: CAWSVGYNSPLHF. In DNA, the CDR3 is TGTGCCTGGAGCGTGGGGTATAATTCACCCCTCCACTTT. The chain uses TRBV30 and TRBJ1-6; no reliable D call. V was pared by 3 bases and J by 4 bases, with 7 bases between. This CDR3 contains 13 residues. Germline CDR1 reads GTSNPN; CDR2 reads SVGIG (reference sequence).

The chain uses TRBV19 and TRBJ1-5; D is ambiguous. The CDR3 is 14 amino acids. CDR1 is LNHDA and CDR2 is SQIVND in the germline V gene (reference sequence). Trimming left V 1 base short and J 5 bases short, with 9 bases between. The CDR3 nucleotides are TGTGCCAGTAGTATAGGGTCCCCCTATCAGCCCCAGCATTTT. Its protein product is CASSIGSPYQPQHF.

V and J are TRBV1 and TRBJ2-1. TRBV1 is noted as a pseudogene. CDR3 length equals 13 residues. The CDR3 DNA follows: TGCACCGGGGGATTAATTCAAGAGAATGAGCAGTTCTTC. Protein: CTGGLIQENEQFF.

This chain uses TRBV2 with TRBJ1-4; D unclear. This CDR3 has 14 residues. Looked up from germline, CDR1 is SNHLY and CDR2 is FYNNEI. The V gene lost 6 bases and the J gene lost 3 bases, with 11 bases spanning the gap. DNA for the CDR3: TGTGCCAGCAGGGAGCGAGGATCTAATGAAAAACTGTTTTTT. Translating it yields CASRERGSNEKLFF.

This clone was seen only once. The chain carries TRBV14 and TRBJ1-3; the D gene is possibly TRBD1 (6 bases). This CDR3 spans 14 amino acids. V lost 4 bases to trimming and J lost 2 bases, with 9 bases between them. Germline CDR1 is SGHDN and CDR2 is FVKESK. The CDR3 region is CASSPGGAGNTIYF. The CDR3 nucleotides read TGTGCCAGCAGCCCTGGGGGCGCTGGAAACACCATATATTTT.

The chain is built from TRBV27 and TRBJ1-5, with 7 bases that match TRBD1. The CDR3 has 14 amino acids. Looked up from germline, CDR1 is MNHEY and CDR2 is SMNVEV (reference sequence). The V gene end was trimmed by 6 bases and the J gene end by 7 bases; junction bases not matched to a gene: 9. As DNA, the CDR3 is TGTGCCAGCAGCCGAGACAGGGTGGGCCAGCCCCAGCATTTT. Translating gives CASSRDRVGQPQHF.

This clone appeared once. This chain joins TRBV2 and TRBJ2-1; 9 nucleotides agree with TRBD1. This CDR3 has 16 amino acids. J was trimmed by 7 bases and V by 1 base; bases with no gene match: 8. Germline loops: CDR1 SNHLY, CDR2 FYNNEI. CDR3 residues: CASSEEQGAVKNEQFF. The DNA of the CDR3 is TGTGCCAGCAGTGAAGAACAGGGGGCGGTTAAGAATGAGCAGTTCTTC. Variable domain in full (rest from reference TRBV2 and TRBJ2-1): EPEVTQTPSHQVTQMGQEVILRCVPISNHLYFYWYRQILGQKVEFLVSFYNNEISEKSEIFDDQFSVERPDGSNFTLKIRSTKLEDSAMYFCASSEEQGAVKNEQFFGPGTRLTVL.

This chain joins TRBV12-3 or TRBV12-4 and TRBJ2-1; no clear D gene. The CDR3 is 11 residues long. V was trimmed by 8 bases and J by 4 bases, leaving 6 bases between them. CDR3 DNA: TGTGCCAGCGGGCTGTACAATGAGCAGTTCTTC. It specifies CASGLYNEQFF.

This sequence joins TRBV2 and TRBJ1-4; D is undetermined. Trimming pared 5 bases from V and 7 bases from J, leaving 8 bases between. Germline loops: CDR1 SNHLY, CDR2 FYNNEI. The CDR3 extends over 12 amino acids. The CDR3 nucleotides read TGTGCCAGCAGTTACGAGGGTGAAAAACTGTTTTTT. Translating gives CASSYEGEKLFF.

The genes are TRBV27 and TRBJ2-5; D is ambiguous. The CDR3 runs 14 residues. The ends were cut back, 6 bases at V and 5 bases at J, with 16 bases in the middle. Germline V gives CDR1 MNHEY, CDR2 SMNVEV (reference sequence). CDR3 in amino acids: CASRDLQGRETQYF. The CDR3 DNA reads TGTGCCAGCAGGGATCTCCAAGGAAGGGAGACCCAGTACTTC.

CDR3 protein: CASSVARGPYNSPLHF. The CDR3 DNA reads TGTGCCAGCAGCGTAGCCAGGGGTCCCTATAATTCACCCCTCCACTTT. V gene TRBV9 combines with J gene TRBJ1-6; the D gene is possibly TRBD1 (6 bases). CDR1 is SGDLS, CDR2 YYNGEE, per germline. Trimming took off 0 bases at V and 2 bases at J, with 9 bases between the two ends. This CDR3 is built from 16 residues.

V usage is TRBV27 and J usage is TRBJ1-4; TRBD1 matches at 10 bases. The J segment lost 8 bases and the V segment lost 5 bases, leaving 5 bases of the junction unmatched. CDR1 MNHEY and CDR2 SMNVEV come from the germline V gene (reference sequence). The CDR3 length is 14 residues. The CDR3 nucleotides read TGTGCCAGCAGTCGACAGGGGGCGAGGGAAAAACTGTTTTTT. Translating gives CASSRQGAREKLFF.

This clone was seen ten or more times. The chain couples TRBV5-1 to TRBJ2-7, with D uncertain. CDR1 is SGHRS and CDR2 is YFSETQ in the germline V gene. Trimming left V 0 bases short and J 6 bases short, with 16 bases between. This CDR3 spans 15 amino acids. CDR3 loop: CASSLEVGLLGEQYF. In DNA, the CDR3 is TGCGCCAGCAGCTTGGAGGTAGGTCTGTTGGGCGAGCAGTACTTC.

This chain links TRBV28 with TRBJ2-1; TRBD2 agrees at 9 bases. The V and J ends lost 7 bases and 6 bases, in that order; junction bases with no gene match: 7. This CDR3 contains 14 residues. Germline V gene sequence: CDR1 MDHEN, CDR2 SYDVKM. The CDR3: CASNIAGEINEQFF. CDR3 nucleotides: TGTGCCAGCAATATAGCGGGGGAGATCAATGAGCAGTTCTTC.

The chain links TRBV2 to TRBJ1-1; 8 bases fit TRBD1. Trimming took 8 bases from V and 5 from J; bases not matched to a gene: 16. The germline CDR1 and CDR2 sequences are SNHLY and FYNNEI. CDR3 length: 16 amino acids. The CDR3 is CASDRRDRFSGTEAFF. Written as DNA, the CDR3 is TGTGCCAGCGATAGACGGGACAGGTTCTCGGGGACTGAAGCTTTCTTT.

The V call is TRBV12-5, the J call TRBJ2-3; the D is unclear. Germline V CDR1 and CDR2: LGHNT, FRNRAP. V lost 5 bases and J 7 bases, leaving 16 bases between the germline ends. The CDR3 runs 14 residues. DNA of the CDR3: TGTGCTAGTGGTCCGCCCATCGGGTTCCATACGCAGTATTTT. As protein: CASGPPIGFHTQYF.

This chain connects TRBV19 to TRBJ2-1; 10 nucleotides agree with TRBD2. This CDR3 is built from 15 residues. Germline V lookup: CDR1 LNHDA, CDR2 SQIVND (reference sequence). The junction had 11 bases not matched to a gene; V was cut back by 11 bases and J by 4 bases. As DNA, the CDR3 is TGTGCCCACGGGCTAGCGGGGGAGGGGTACAATGAGCAGTTCTTC. It is translated as CAHGLAGEGYNEQFF.